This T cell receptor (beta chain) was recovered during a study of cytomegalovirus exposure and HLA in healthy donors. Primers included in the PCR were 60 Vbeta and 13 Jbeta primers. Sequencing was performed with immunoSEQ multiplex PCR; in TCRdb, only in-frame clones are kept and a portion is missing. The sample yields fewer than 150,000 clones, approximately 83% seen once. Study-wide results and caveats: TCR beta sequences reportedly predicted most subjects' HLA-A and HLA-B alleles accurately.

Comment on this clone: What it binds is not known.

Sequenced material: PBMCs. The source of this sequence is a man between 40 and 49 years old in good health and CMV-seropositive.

The CDR3, as DNA: TGTGCCAGCAGCTTGTACAGAGGACAGGGGGCTAGCAATCAGCCCCAGCATTTT. This sequence encodes CASSLYRGQGASNQPQHF. The genes are TRBV5-6 and TRBJ1-5, with 11 bases identical to TRBD1. The germline gives CDR1 SGHDT, CDR2 YYEEEE. This CDR3 comprises 18 residues. V lost 1 base and J lost 0; bases outside the gene matches: 6.